These 5 T cell receptor beta chains were sequenced from one sample in a study of T cells after yellow fever vaccination. TCRdb re-derived calls from the 5' RACE reads in MiXCR, one entry per CDR3 protein. The sample holds roughly 310,000 distinct CDR3 sequences, 7.5% to 9% seen once. Sequenced material: PBMCs, taken on the day of the first yellow fever vaccination. The receptors derive from a man aged 18 to 30 who received the YFV17D yellow fever vaccine.

The chain joins TRBV12-3 or TRBV12-4 to TRBJ1-5, with TRBD1 identical over 9 bases. The CDR3 length is 15 residues. V trimming: 5 bases; J trimming: 7 bases; junction bases outside the gene matches: 9. The CDR3 DNA reads TGTGCCAGCAGTCCTTTGGGACAGGGTGAACAGCCCCAGCATTTT. It codes for CASSPLGQGEQPQHF.

The rearrangement links TRBV5-5 to TRBJ1-2; maybe TRBD1 (5 bases). The germline V gene encodes CDR1 SGHKS and CDR2 YYEKEE (reference sequence). CDR3 length: 16 amino acids. The V end lost 0 bases, the J end lost 4 bases, and 16 bases lay between the germline ends. CDR3 in DNA: TGTGCCAGCAGCTTGGCTTTTGGGCAGGGACGCTATGGCTACACCTTC. Its protein is CASSLAFGQGRYGYTF.

This clonotype was seen a handful of times. The J gene is TRBJ2-7, the V gene TRBV4-1; D is perhaps TRBD1 (6 bases). There are 15 residues in the CDR3. From germline, CDR1 is MGHRA and CDR2 YSYEKL. Deletions cut 1 base from V and 0 bases from J, with 10 bases between. For the CDR3, the DNA is TGCGCCAGCAGCCAAGTCACAGGGATCTCCTACGAGCAGTACTTC. Its translation is CASSQVTGISYEQYF.

This clonotype has more than one count but fewer than ten. This CDR3 is CASSIGTGRNEQFF. Written as DNA, the CDR3 is TGTGCCAGCTCAATCGGGACAGGGCGCAATGAGCAGTTCTTC. The V and J genes are TRBV18 and TRBJ2-1, with 9 bases fitting TRBD1. The CDR3 totals 14 residues. The V gene's germline CDR1 is KGHSH and CDR2 LQKENI. The ends lost 5 bases at V and 6 bases at J; junction bases unmatched: 5.

This chain uses TRBV15 with TRBJ2-5; D unresolved. The V and J ends lost 0 bases and 5 bases respectively, with 1 base between them. CDR1 and CDR2 from the germline V gene are LNHNV and YYDKDF (reference sequence). CDR3 length equals 11 residues. CDR3 loop: CATSREETQYF. CDR3 nucleotide sequence: TGTGCCACCAGCAGAGAGGAGACCCAGTACTTC.